The source of this TCR beta chain is a study of radiation and T cells in renal cell carcinoma. With V trimmed by 4 bases and J by 3 bases, 6 bases remained unmatched. The CDR3 contains 17 residues. Germline-derived CDR1 and CDR2 are SGHRS and YFSETQ. Here immunoSEQ multiplex PCR was the method, and the copy in TCRdb shows in-frame clones only, minus some. The table shows over 90,000 clones, with 65% to 90% occurring only once. Notes on this clone: Its target is unknown.

The time point is: blood 4 weeks post-SBRT, at nephrectomy. Treatment of the sample: 15 Gy SBRT to primary tumor, nephrectomy 4 weeks later. Nephrectomy followed 15 Gy stereotactic body radiation by 4 weeks. Regarding the study as a whole: Top tumor clonotypes rose in blood 2 weeks post-radiation, then contracted.

This TCR was sampled from a man aged 60 to 75 with renal cell carcinoma. The sequencing here drew on blood, taken from a patient whose treatment included radiotherapy and nephrectomy. The V and J genes are TRBV5-1 and TRBJ2-5, with 16 positions matching TRBD2. This CDR3 reads CASSPGLAGGGEETQYF. The CDR3 coding sequence is TGCGCCAGCAGCCCGGGACTAGCGGGAGGGGGGGAAGAGACCCAGTACTTC.